Listed below are T cell receptor beta chains from one sample, sequenced in a study of cytomegalovirus exposure and HLA in healthy donors. Using immunoSEQ multiplex PCR, the repertoire was profiled, and TCRdb retains in-frame clones only, with some absent. The sample yields 150,000 to 200,000 clones, about 85% seen once. Sequencing was performed on PBMCs. These receptors all stem from a male donor in good health and CMV-seropositive. CDR3s include the opening cysteine and the closing phenylalanine or tryptophan. A D gene is named only where the DNA matches it firmly. Where a row states a size, it is once, few, many or the class of an expanded clone; other rows omit it.

clone_size | d_call | j_call | cdr3_length | v_call | cdr3_aa | cdr3_nt
- | - | TRBJ2-5 | 13 | TRBV6-5 | CASRNPSGETQYF | TGTGCCAGCAGAAATCCCTCGGGAGAGACCCAGTACTTC
- | - | TRBJ2-3 | 14 | TRBV5-5 | CASSQQGWTDTQYF | TGTGCCAGCAGCCAACAGGGCTGGACAGATACGCAGTATTTT
- | - | TRBJ1-1 | 15 | TRBV7-8 | CASSPQSGVNTEAFF | TGTGCCAGCAGCCCTCAATCAGGGGTGAACACTGAAGCTTTCTTT
- | - | TRBJ1-1 | 13 | TRBV2 | CASSDSGNTEAFF | TGTGCCAGCAGTGATTCAGGGAACACTGAAGCTTTCTTT
- | TRBD1 | TRBJ1-5 | 16 | TRBV6-1 | CASSEGTGYGNQPQHF | TGTGCCAGCAGTGAAGGGACAGGATATGGCAATCAGCCCCAGCATTTT
- | - | TRBJ2-7 | 15 | TRBV4-3 | CASSQDMGAAYEQYF | TGCGCCAGCAGCCAAGATATGGGGGCCGCCTACGAGCAGTACTTC
- | - | TRBJ1-3 | 14 | TRBV6-5 | CASSTGYPTDTIYF | TGTGCCAGCTCGACCGGGTATCCGACGGACACCATATATTTT
- | TRBD1 | TRBJ1-5 | 14 | TRBV27 | CASSPGQSNQPQHF | TGTGCCAGCAGCCCGGGACAGAGCAATCAGCCCCAGCATTTT
- | - | TRBJ2-5 | 12 | TRBV7-2 | CAITRDQETQYF | TGTGCCATTACCCGGGACCAAGAGACCCAGTACTTC
once | TRBD1 | TRBJ1-6 | 15 | TRBV28 | CASSTLDRENSPLHF | TGTGCCAGCAGCACTCTAGACAGGGAAAATTCACCCCTCCACTTT
- | TRBD1 | TRBJ1-5 | 14 | TRBV30 | CAWSGDRGSQPQHF | TGTGCCTGGAGTGGGGACAGGGGTTCTCAGCCCCAGCATTTT
- | TRBD2 | TRBJ2-7 | 16 | TRBV5-4 | CASSSPGTSGSYEQYF | TGTGCCAGCAGCTCCCCCGGGACTAGCGGGAGCTACGAGCAGTACTTC
- | TRBD2 | TRBJ2-3 | 14 | TRBV30 | CAPQQRESSDTQYF | TGTGCCCCACAGCAGCGGGAGTCCTCAGATACGCAGTATTTT
- | TRBD1 | TRBJ2-6 | 18 | TRBV11-2 | CASSWPGQGVSGANVLTF | TGTGCCAGCAGCTGGCCGGGACAGGGGGTCTCTGGGGCCAACGTCCTGACTTTC
- | TRBD1 | TRBJ1-5 | 15 | TRBV15 | CATSRVGTGNQPQHF | TGTGCCACCAGCAGAGTCGGGACAGGGAATCAGCCCCAGCATTTT
- | TRBD1 | TRBJ1-2 | 16 | TRBV29-1 | CSVEIGVNRGNYGYTF | TGCAGCGTTGAAATTGGGGTAAACAGGGGAAACTATGGCTACACCTTC
- | - | TRBJ1-5 | 13 | TRBV7-6 | CASSFNSNQPQHF | TGTGCCAGCAGCTTCAATAGCAATCAGCCCCAGCATTTT
few | - | TRBJ2-5 | 13 | TRBV29-1 | CSVRSGGSETQYF | TGCAGCGTTAGAAGTGGGGGGTCTGAGACCCAGTACTTC
- | - | TRBJ1-4 | 16 | TRBV5-1 | CASSLGSVATNEKLFF | TGCGCCAGCAGCTTGGGGTCAGTTGCAACTAATGAAAAACTGTTTTTT
- | TRBD1 | TRBJ1-2 | 15 | TRBV11-2 | CASSLVDAGGHGYTF | TGTGCCAGCAGCTTAGTGGATGCAGGGGGGCATGGCTACACCTTC
- | - | TRBJ2-1 | 12 | TRBV9 | CASGLPGDEQFF | TGTGCCAGCGGTCTCCCGGGGGATGAGCAGTTCTTC
few | TRBD2 | TRBJ2-7 | 15 | TRBV10-2 | CASTRTSGSSYEQYF | TGCGCCAGCACCAGAACTAGCGGGAGTTCCTACGAGCAGTACTTC
- | TRBD2 | TRBJ2-7 | 14 | TRBV18 | CASSPPAGVYEQYF | TGTGCCAGCTCACCTCCAGCGGGAGTCTACGAGCAGTACTTC
- | - | TRBJ2-5 | 11 | TRBV11-2 | CASSRAETQYF | TGTGCCAGCAGCCGAGCAGAGACCCAGTACTTC
- | TRBD2 | TRBJ2-2 | 15 | TRBV5-5 | CASSTAGAVTGELFF | TGTGCCAGCAGTACTGCGGGAGCGGTCACCGGGGAGCTGTTTTTT
- | - | TRBJ1-3 | 14 | TRBV5-6 | CASSRTGPGNTIYF | TGTGCCAGCAGCAGAACAGGGCCCGGAAACACCATATATTTT
once | - | TRBJ1-4 | 13 | TRBV7-3 | CASSRRANEKLFF | TGTGCCAGCAGCCGGAGGGCTAATGAAAAACTGTTTTTT
- | TRBD2 | TRBJ2-2 | 15 | TRBV6-1 | CASSPGPSGSGELFF | TGTGCCAGCAGTCCGGGCCCTAGCGGCTCCGGGGAGCTGTTTTTT
once | - | TRBJ1-3 | 17 | TRBV9 | CASSVGPGGDSGNTIYF | TGTGCCAGCAGCGTAGGCCCTGGCGGGGATTCAGGAAACACCATATATTTT
once | TRBD1 | TRBJ1-4 | 14 | TRBV6-6 | CASSYGTENEKLFF | TGTGCCAGCAGTTACGGGACAGAGAATGAAAAACTGTTTTTT
few | TRBD2 | TRBJ2-5 | 16 | TRBV9 | CASSGPSGTYQETQYF | TGTGCCAGCAGCGGACCTAGCGGGACATACCAAGAGACCCAGTACTTC
- | - | TRBJ1-1 | 13 | TRBV7-6 | CASRKTEKHEAFF | TGTGCCAGCAGGAAAACAGAAAAACATGAAGCTTTCTTT
- | - | TRBJ2-3 | 13 | TRBV21-1 | CANWTRGTDTQYF | TGTGCCAACTGGACTAGAGGCACAGATACGCAGTATTTT
- | - | TRBJ2-5 | 15 | TRBV10-3 | CAISESRDIQETQYF | TGTGCCATCAGTGAGTCGAGGGACATACAAGAGACCCAGTACTTC
once | - | TRBJ2-1 | 16 | TRBV9 | CASSVALPGVRNEQFF | TGTGCCAGCAGCGTAGCTCTGCCAGGGGTTCGGAATGAGCAGTTCTTC
- | - | TRBJ2-7 | 11 | TRBV20-1 | CSAIGATEQYF | TGCAGTGCTATCGGAGCGACCGAGCAGTACTTC
- | TRBD1 | TRBJ1-5 | 17 | TRBV7-9 | CASSGQGDLYSNQPQHF | TGTGCCAGCAGCGGACAGGGGGATCTTTATAGCAATCAGCCCCAGCATTTT
- | - | TRBJ1-1 | 16 | TRBV5-8 | CASTLSEGRVNAEAFF | TGTGCCAGCACCCTCTCGGAGGGGCGGGTGAACGCTGAAGCTTTCTTT
- | - | TRBJ1-1 | 14 | TRBV11-3 | CASSLNRLNTEAFF | TGTGCCAGCAGCTTAAACAGATTGAACACTGAAGCTTTCTTT
- | - | TRBJ2-7 | 17 | TRBV4-3 | CASSQDLLGTPNYEQYF | TGCGCCAGCAGCCAAGACCTTTTGGGGACACCTAACTACGAGCAGTACTTC
- | TRBD1 | TRBJ2-2 | 16 | TRBV23-1 | CASSQTGQGAIGELFF | TGCGCCAGCAGTCAGACCGGACAGGGGGCTATCGGGGAGCTGTTTTTT
- | - | TRBJ2-7 | 16 | TRBV27 | CASSLSPPDISYEQYF | TGTGCCAGCAGTTTATCCCCCCCGGACATCTCCTACGAGCAGTACTTC
- | TRBD2 | TRBJ2-5 | 18 | TRBV10-1 | CASSEPRPTSGDKETQYF | TGCGCCAGCAGTGAGCCCCGCCCGACTAGCGGGGACAAAGAGACCCAGTACTTC
- | - | TRBJ1-2 | 14 | TRBV7-8 | CASSLAGPFYGYTF | TGTGCCAGCAGCTTAGCGGGGCCTTTCTATGGCTACACCTTC
- | TRBD2 | TRBJ2-2 | 17 | TRBV2 | CASSFTSGRRNTGELFF | TGTGCCAGCAGCTTTACTAGCGGGAGGCGGAACACCGGGGAGCTGTTTTTT
- | - | TRBJ1-5 | 14 | TRBV6-5 | CASSYWAGNQPQHF | TGTGCCAGCAGTTACTGGGCAGGCAATCAGCCCCAGCATTTT
- | - | TRBJ1-1 | 13 | TRBV19 | CASTPQVYTEAFF | TGTGCCAGTACCCCACAGGTTTACACTGAAGCTTTCTTT
few | TRBD2 | TRBJ2-7 | 14 | TRBV6-5 | CASGASGRDYEQYF | TGTGCCAGCGGGGCTAGCGGGAGGGACTACGAGCAGTACTTC
few | TRBD2 | TRBJ2-1 | 16 | TRBV6-5 | CASSYGPAGGYNEQFF | TGTGCCAGCAGTTACGGGCCAGCGGGAGGGTACAATGAGCAGTTCTTC
- | - | TRBJ2-1 | 13 | TRBV7-2 | CASSLGPVREQFF | TGTGCCAGCAGCCTTGGGCCAGTCCGTGAGCAGTTCTTC
- | - | TRBJ2-1 | 15 | TRBV7-7 | CASAIGTSSYNEQFF | TGTGCTAGCGCGATCGGAACTAGCTCCTACAATGAGCAGTTCTTC
once | - | TRBJ2-1 | 16 | TRBV9 | CASSVVGAAPHNEQFF | TGTGCCAGCAGCGTAGTTGGAGCGGCCCCTCACAATGAGCAGTTCTTC